This T cell receptor (beta chain) is drawn from a study of beta chain features in type 1 diabetes. Germline values: CDR1 MNHNY, CDR2 SVGAGI (reference sequence). The V gene lost 8 bases and the J gene lost 4 bases, with 8 bases spanning the gap. The CDR3 sequence is 12 residues long. Sorted populations all exceeded 95% purity. The study, taken as a whole, reports: PCR may have favored shorter templates equally in patients and controls. Comparison showed that naive, central memory and Treg TCRB repertoires appeared more similar among patients than among healthy donors. Sequencing used cDNA, and cells with high TCR expression could therefore be over-represented.

TCRB transcripts that were expressed got sequenced, as all of the isolated RNA had been reverse transcribed. The protocol was immunoSEQ multiplex PCR, while the TCRdb copy is restricted to in-frame clones and leaves out a portion. The sample includes approximately 250,000 clones, roughly an eighth of them seen just once. This clone has a handful of counts. Its matching antigen is unknown. J is TRBJ1-4 and V is TRBV6-6, with D unclear. The specimen was naive CD4+ T cells from blood. This clonotype originated in a woman aged 40 to 50 in good health. CDR3 in amino acids: CASGQFNEKLFF. Written as DNA, the CDR3 is TGTGCCAGCGGGCAGTTTAATGAAAAACTGTTTTTT.